In this sample, the clone carrying this T cell receptor beta chain turned up once. The sample contains more than one DNA sequence encoding this CDR3. The source of the sample is a study of cytomegalovirus exposure and HLA in healthy donors. In the PCR, 60 Vbeta and 13 Jbeta primers were used. Data came from immunoSEQ multiplex PCR; TCRdb stores just in-frame clones and leaves some out. The table includes about 190,000 clones, roughly 80% detected once. The germline V and J ends were trimmed by 6 bases and 6 bases, with 7 bases remaining between them. Germline assignment: CDR1 SNHLY and CDR2 FYNNEI. The CDR3 is made up of 11 amino acids.

V usage is TRBV2 and J usage is TRBJ2-3, with D perhaps TRBD2 (6 bases). The clonotype comes from a man aged 50-60 years in good health and CMV-seronegative. The sequencing sample was made of PBMCs. The CDR3 here is CASRGGDTQYF. The CDR3 region has the DNA TGTGCCAGCAGGGGGGGTGATACGCAGTATTTT.